These 11 T cell receptor beta chains share one sample of origin, sequenced in a study of graft-versus-host responses after intestinal transplantation (dated by TCRdb to 2020 to 2022). Which antigens these TCRs recognize remains unknown. The time point label on this specimen signifies: cells obtained before transplantation from donor or recipient. The method was the immunoSEQ multiplex PCR assay. The immuneACCESS repertoire file appears here via TCRdb, limited to in-frame rearrangements. These files lack a portion of the clones; in checked studies, under half of the deficit traces to unresolved V genes, and the cause of the others is not known. This sample has 90,000 to 95,000 clones in its table, and approximately 90% of those were observed once. Together, the top ten hold roughly 5.6% of the sample. The source material was unstimulated CD8+ T cells sorted from spleen or lymph node cells, sampled before intestinal transplant. These receptors were obtained from a human donor who received an intestinal transplant.

This clone was counted a single time. The rearrangement uses TRBV15 and TRBJ2-7; 8 bases match TRBD1. The CDR3 runs to 15 residues. Germline CDR1 is LNHNV and CDR2 is YYDKDF (reference sequence). The V gene end was trimmed by 5 bases and the J gene end by 4 bases; junction bases not matched to a gene: 10. Here the CDR3 reads CATSSVTGDFYEQYF. The CDR3 DNA reads TGTGCCACCAGCTCCGTGACAGGGGACTTTTACGAGCAGTACTTC.

The CDR3 bases are TGCGCCAGCAGCTGGAGGTACGGGGGAGGCGCCACCGGGGAGCTGTTTTTT. Protein sequence: CASSWRYGGGATGELFF. V is TRBV5-1 and J is TRBJ2-2; a possible D gene is TRBD2 (6 bases). Germline V gives CDR1 SGHRS, CDR2 YFSETQ. The CDR3 is made up of 17 amino acids. Trimming pared 3 bases from V and 4 bases from J, leaving 19 bases between.

The rearrangement links TRBV4-1 to TRBJ2-7, with TRBD2 identical over 8 bases. Germline V gene lookup returns CDR1 MGHRA and CDR2 YSYEKL. The ends lost 1 base at V and 1 base at J; junction bases unmatched: 3. This CDR3 comprises 15 residues. CDR3 nucleotide sequence: TGCGCCAGCAGCCAAGGGGCTAGCGGGTCCTACGAGCAGTACTTC. Its protein product is CASSQGASGSYEQYF.

This rearrangement joins TRBV13 to TRBJ2-7; D tentatively reads TRBD1 or TRBD2 (5 bases each). CDR3 length: 15 amino acids. CDR1 and CDR2 from the germline V gene are PRHDT and FYEKMQ (reference sequence). The V end lost 5 bases, the J end lost 5 bases, and 19 bases lay between the germline ends. The CDR3 nucleotides are TGTGCCAGCAGCCCTGAAACGGGACGGAGGAACGAGCAGTACTTC. Translation: CASSPETGRRNEQYF.

The chain links TRBV27 to TRBJ2-3; D is undetermined. Deletions cut 3 bases from V and 0 bases from J, with 1 base between. CDR1 MNHEY and CDR2 SMNVEV come from the germline V gene (reference sequence). The CDR3 contains 12 residues. CDR3 amino acids: CASSLSTDTQYF. In DNA form, the CDR3 reads TGTGCCAGCAGTTTGAGCACAGATACGCAGTATTTT.

This chain uses TRBV27 with TRBJ1-3; TRBD1 is a possible D gene (6 bases). V lost 4 bases to trimming and J lost 4 bases, with 17 bases between them. CDR1 and CDR2 from the germline V gene are MNHEY and SMNVEV (reference sequence). The CDR3 spans 16 residues. CDR3: CASSSDRTPPGNTIYF. The CDR3 DNA reads TGTGCCAGCAGTTCTGACAGGACACCACCCGGAAACACCATATATTTT.

This clone was seen just once. The chain combines TRBV28 with TRBJ1-5; D call uncertain. Germline CDR1 is MDHEN and CDR2 is SYDVKM. The CDR3 sequence is 15 residues long. With 2 bases removed from V and 3 bases from J, the gap between germline ends came to 11 bases. CDR3 loop: CASSLIGQFNQPQHF. DNA of the CDR3: TGTGCCAGCAGTTTAATCGGTCAGTTCAATCAGCCCCAGCATTTT.

This CDR3 is CASSVGWGTRRNEQFF. CDR3 DNA sequence: TGTGCCAGCAGCGTAGGGTGGGGGACTAGGAGGAATGAGCAGTTCTTC. V gene TRBV9 combines with J gene TRBJ2-1; 8 bases agree with TRBD2. This CDR3 has 16 residues. Germline loops: CDR1 SGDLS, CDR2 YYNGEE. V shed 0 bases, J shed 7 bases, and the junction held 9 bases outside the gene matches.

A remark on this clone: This may be a read error: a much more frequent sequence differs by one nucleotide. V and J are TRBV13 and TRBJ2-1, with a weak D call TRBD2 (6 bases). Deletions cut 5 bases from V and 0 bases from J, with 8 bases between. The CDR3 extends over 14 amino acids. CDR1 and CDR2 from the germline V gene are PRHDT and FYEKMQ (reference sequence). CDR3 DNA sequence: TGTGCCAGCAGCCCTAGCGCCTCCTACAATGAGCAGTTCTTC. It translates to CASSPSASYNEQFF. Complete variable domain (other parts from reference TRBV13 and TRBJ2-1): AAGVIQSPRHLIKEKRETATLKCYPIPRHDTVYWYQQGPGQDPQFLISFYEKMQSDKGSIPDRFSAQQFSDYHSELNMSSLELGDSALYFCASSPSASYNEQFFGPGTRLTVL.

The chain is built from TRBV5-4 and TRBJ2-3; TRBD2 aligns across 13 bases. V shed 0 bases and J 5 bases; nucleotides not matched to a gene: 3. The germline V gene encodes CDR1 SGHNT and CDR2 YYREEE (reference sequence). The CDR3 consists of 16 residues. This CDR3 is CASSLELAGGIDTQYF. CDR3 sequence (DNA): TGTGCCAGCAGCTTGGAACTAGCGGGAGGGATAGATACGCAGTATTTT.

V is TRBV7-9 and J is TRBJ2-1, with 7 bases aligning to TRBD1. The CDR3 covers 15 residues. Germline-derived CDR1 and CDR2 are SEHNR and FQNEAQ (reference sequence). Unmatched junction bases numbered 1, after V lost 0 bases and J lost 2 bases. The CDR3, as DNA: TGTGCCAGCAGCTTAGCGACAGGGACCTACAATGAGCAGTTCTTC. Translated, it gives CASSLATGTYNEQFF.